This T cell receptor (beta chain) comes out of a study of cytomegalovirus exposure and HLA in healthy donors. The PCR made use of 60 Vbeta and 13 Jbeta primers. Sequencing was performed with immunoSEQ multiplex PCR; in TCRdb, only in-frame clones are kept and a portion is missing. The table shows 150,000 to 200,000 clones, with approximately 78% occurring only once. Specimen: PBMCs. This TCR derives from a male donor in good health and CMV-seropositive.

The CDR3 nucleotides read TGTGCCAGCAGCTCGGGACTAGCGGGAAGGGAGACCCAGTACTTC. This gives the protein CASSSGLAGRETQYF. The genes are TRBV5-4 and TRBJ2-5, with 13 bases that match TRBD2. Looked up from germline, CDR1 is SGHNT and CDR2 is YYREEE (reference sequence). The CDR3 sequence is 15 residues long. V was clipped by 3 bases and J by 5 bases; unmatched bases: 4. Full variable domain (outside the CDR3, taken from reference TRBV5-4 and TRBJ2-5): ETGVTQSPTHLIKTRGQQVTLRCSSQSGHNTVSWYQQALGQGPQFIFQYYREEENGRGNFPPRFSGLQFPNYSSELNVNALELDDSALYLCASSSGLAGRETQYFGPGTRLLVL.